These T cell receptor beta chains were read from a single sample in a study of blood T cell repertoires in COVID-19. Libraries were prepared by immunoSEQ multiplex PCR; TCRdb keeps only in-frame clonotypes and omits some of them. The table lists roughly 330,000 clones, about four fifths of them singletons, with about 1.2% in the top ten. Sequencing was done on a sample of peripheral blood. The receptors here all came from a woman aged 50 to 60 with acute or convalescent COVID-19. CDR3s include the opening cysteine and the closing phenylalanine or tryptophan. The D gene is left open where the match is weak. Expanded clones get a size class; other rows say once, few or many, or leave the size out.

CDR3,DNA,V,J,size,D
CASSWGGEGGYTF,TGTGCCAGCTCGTGGGGAGGGGAAGGTGGCTACACCTTC,TRBV6-5,TRBJ1-2,once,NA
CATSDRLSIRGYTF,TGTGCCACCAGTGATCGGTTAAGTATCCGTGGCTACACCTTC,TRBV24-1,TRBJ1-2,NA,NA
CASDRGYGPLHF,TGTGCCAGCGACAGGGGGTATGGACCCCTCCACTTT,TRBV2,TRBJ1-6,NA,TRBD1
CASSRPGLASEQYF,TGTGCCAGCAGCAGGCCGGGACTAGCAAGCGAGCAGTACTTC,TRBV5-4,TRBJ2-7,NA,TRBD2
CATLLAGAQETQYF,TGTGCCACCCTACTAGCGGGGGCCCAAGAGACCCAGTACTTC,TRBV28,TRBJ2-5,NA,TRBD2
CASRDGGSEKLFF,TGTGCCAGCAGGGATGGCGGGTCTGAAAAACTGTTTTTT,TRBV6-5,TRBJ1-4,NA,NA
CATTTGFDGQPQHF,TGTGCCACCACTACAGGGTTTGATGGACAGCCCCAGCATTTT,TRBV6-5,TRBJ1-5,NA,NA
CSVAGTGGVGTEAFF,TGCAGCGTCGCCGGGACAGGGGGGGTCGGCACTGAAGCTTTCTTT,TRBV29-1,TRBJ1-1,NA,TRBD1
CASRTSGSGELFF,TGTGCCAGTCGAACTAGCGGGAGCGGGGAGCTGTTTTTT,TRBV19,TRBJ2-2,NA,TRBD2
CASSQVVTDYPTSYEQYF,TGCGCCAGCAGCCAAGTGGTGACGGACTACCCTACCTCCTACGAGCAGTACTTC,TRBV4-3,TRBJ2-7,NA,NA
CASRRLAGGPGETQYF,TGTGCCAGCAGAAGACTAGCGGGGGGGCCGGGAGAGACCCAGTACTTC,TRBV11-2,TRBJ2-5,few,TRBD2
CASSLGDVNGYTF,TGCGCCAGCAGCTTGGGAGATGTTAATGGCTACACCTTC,TRBV5-1,TRBJ1-2,NA,NA
CATELSGPAGTQYF,TGTGCCACCGAATTAAGCGGCCCGGCGGGGACCCAGTACTTC,TRBV24-1,TRBJ2-5,once,NA
CASKTGEVNSPLHF,TGTGCCAGTAAAACCGGGGAGGTTAATTCACCCCTCCACTTT,TRBV19,TRBJ1-6,NA,NA
CASSPARGAPWQETQYF,TGTGCCAGCAGCCCTGCCCGGGGGGCCCCTTGGCAAGAGACCCAGTACTTC,TRBV3-1/TRBV3-2,TRBJ2-5,NA,NA
CASSLQGNYGYTF,TGTGCCAGTAGTTTGCAGGGAAACTATGGCTACACCTTC,TRBV19,TRBJ1-2,NA,NA
CASSPSRRQGVADGYTF,TGTGCCAGCTCACCGAGTAGAAGGCAGGGAGTAGCGGATGGCTACACCTTC,TRBV18,TRBJ1-2,few,NA
CASSPRTLVGRGEKLFF,TGTGCCAGCTCACCAAGAACGTTGGTCGGTCGGGGTGAAAAACTGTTTTTT,TRBV18,TRBJ1-4,NA,NA
CAIRQGENQPQHF,TGTGCCATTCGACAGGGGGAAAATCAGCCCCAGCATTTT,TRBV10-3,TRBJ1-5,once,TRBD1
CASSLVGTGTYEQYF,TGCGCCAGCAGCTTGGTGGGGACAGGGACGTACGAGCAGTACTTC,TRBV5-1,TRBJ2-7,NA,TRBD1
CASSLGRRGGEKLFF,TGTGCCAGCAGCTTAGGTCGTAGGGGTGGGGAAAAACTGTTTTTT,TRBV7-8,TRBJ1-4,NA,NA
CASSTDGTSGDYQETQYF,TGTGCCAGTAGTACCGACGGGACTAGCGGGGATTACCAAGAGACCCAGTACTTC,TRBV19,TRBJ2-5,once,TRBD2
CAWSTGTGDEKLFF,TGTGCCTGGAGTACCGGGACAGGGGATGAAAAACTGTTTTTT,TRBV30,TRBJ1-4,NA,TRBD1
CASSKTLNTEAFF,TGCGCCAGCAGCAAGACTCTGAACACTGAAGCTTTCTTT,TRBV10-1,TRBJ1-1,NA,NA
CASSGTGTGNSPLHF,TGTGCCAGCAGCGGGACAGGGACGGGTAATTCACCCCTCCACTTT,TRBV6-5,TRBJ1-6,NA,TRBD1
CASSLTGSGLGETQYF,TGTGCCAGCAGCTTGACGGGCAGCGGGTTGGGTGAGACCCAGTACTTC,TRBV5-4,TRBJ2-5,NA,NA
CAWTLGTGAYEQYF,TGTGCCTGGACCCTTGGGACAGGGGCCTACGAGCAGTACTTC,TRBV30,TRBJ2-7,NA,TRBD1
CASSPGGGLSYEQYF,TGTGCCAGCTCCCCGGGGGGCGGACTCTCCTACGAGCAGTACTTC,TRBV5-4,TRBJ2-7,NA,NA
CASSWGLGYGYTF,TGTGCCAGCAGTTGGGGGCTGGGCTATGGCTACACCTTC,TRBV28,TRBJ1-2,NA,NA
CATSDGRRETGNTIYF,TGTGCCACCAGTGACGGGCGGAGGGAAACTGGAAACACCATATATTTT,TRBV24-1,TRBJ1-3,few,NA
CASSLSRDRAMSTEAFF,TGTGCCAGCTCGCTATCCCGGGACAGGGCTATGAGCACTGAAGCTTTCTTT,TRBV18,TRBJ1-1,NA,TRBD1
CASKGNSPYQPQHF,TGTGCCAGCAAAGGTAACAGTCCCTATCAGCCCCAGCATTTT,TRBV6-5,TRBJ1-5,NA,NA
CARGQGETGELFF,TGTGCCAGAGGACAGGGGGAGACCGGGGAGCTGTTTTTT,TRBV2,TRBJ2-2,NA,TRBD1
CASSLAGQGAGELFF,TGCGCCAGCAGCTTGGCGGGACAGGGCGCCGGGGAGCTGTTTTTT,TRBV5-1,TRBJ2-2,NA,TRBD1
CASRLGETQYF,TGTGCCAGCAGGCTAGGAGAGACCCAGTACTTC,TRBV6-5,TRBJ2-5,NA,NA
CASSGGTGDTKNIQYF,TGTGCCAGCAGTGGGGGGACAGGGGATACCAAAAACATTCAGTACTTC,TRBV6-1,TRBJ2-4,NA,TRBD1